The next 25 T cell receptor beta chains were all read from a single sample in a study of T cell responses to AZD1222 COVID-19 vaccine. Clones were read by immunoSEQ multiplex PCR, and TCRdb kept only the in-frame ones, dropping some. This table holds 150,000 to 200,000 clones, about 91% found once. Here the sequenced sample was peripheral blood, taken 28 days after the second AZD1222 dose. These receptor sequences come from an adult who received the AZD1222 COVID-19 vaccine.

The rearrangement joins TRBV7-2 to TRBJ1-2; TRBD1 matches at 9 bases. CDR1 and CDR2 (germline): SGHTA, FQGNSA. This CDR3 region has 16 residues. V lost 5 bases and J lost 7; bases outside the gene matches: 14. CDR3: CASSLMPGQGLGGYTF. CDR3 nucleotide sequence: TGTGCCAGCAGCCTAATGCCGGGACAGGGATTGGGTGGCTACACCTTC.

Only one count was recorded for this clone. The chain is built from TRBV7-8 and TRBJ2-7, with TRBD2 as a possible D gene (5 bases). V lost 0 bases and J 2 bases, leaving 8 bases between the germline ends. Germline CDR1 is SGHVS and CDR2 is FQNEAQ. This CDR3 is built from 14 residues. This CDR3 is CASSLAGVPYEQYF. CDR3 sequence (DNA): TGTGCCAGCAGCTTAGCCGGGGTTCCCTACGAGCAGTACTTC.

To note about this clone: Distinct nucleotide sequences in the sample also encode this CDR3. V is TRBV7-9 and J is TRBJ2-5, with D unclear. The CDR3 loop spans 12 amino acids. Germline V gives CDR1 SEHNR, CDR2 FQNEAQ (reference sequence). Trimming left V 8 bases short and J 1 base short, with 8 bases between. CDR3 amino acids: CASSALQETQYF. CDR3 in DNA: TGTGCCAGCTCCGCTCTCCAAGAGACCCAGTACTTC.

V is TRBV28 and J is TRBJ2-5; D not resolved. The CDR3 contains 14 residues. Germline V gene sequence: CDR1 MDHEN, CDR2 SYDVKM. Between the trimmed V and J ends, which lost 3 bases and 5 bases, there was a span of 13 bases. CDR3 bases: TGTGCCAGCAGTTTCGCAGGCCCATATGAGACCCAGTACTTC. This gives the protein CASSFAGPYETQYF.

Only a few counts were recorded for this clone. This CDR3 is CAISEGTGGSPLHF. CDR3 sequence (DNA): TGTGCCATCAGTGAAGGGACAGGGGGTTCACCCCTCCACTTT. The chain employs TRBV10-3 and TRBJ1-6; 11 bases are shared with TRBD1. The germline V gene encodes CDR1 ENHRY and CDR2 SYGVKD. The ends lost 3 bases at V and 9 bases at J; junction bases unmatched: 1. The CDR3 has 14 residues.

In DNA, the CDR3 is TGTGCCAGCAGCTTAGGGAGGGGGCCGAACTATGGCTACACCTTC. This encodes CASSLGRGPNYGYTF. The rearrangement uses TRBV7-2 and TRBJ1-2, with 7 bases lining up with TRBD1. Per germline, CDR1 SGHTA and CDR2 FQGNSA. CDR3 length equals 15 residues. Trimming at V came to 1 base and at J to 2 bases, leaving 4 bases not matched to a gene. Full variable domain (outside the CDR3, taken from reference TRBV7-2 and TRBJ1-2): GAGVSQSPSNKVTEKGKDVELRCDPISGHTALYWYRQSLGQGLEFLIYFQGNSAPDKSGLPSDRFSAERTGGSVSTLTIQRTQQEDSAVYLCASSLGRGPNYGYTFGSGTRLTVV.

The V gene is TRBV7-9, the J gene TRBJ2-7; D is possibly TRBD2 (7 bases). The V gene lost 0 bases and the J gene lost 5 bases, with 11 bases spanning the gap. The CDR3 extends over 14 amino acids. The germline CDR1 and CDR2 sequences are SEHNR and FQNEAQ (reference sequence). CDR3 sequence (DNA): TGTGCCAGCAGCTTAGCGGGGGGGCTCGACGAGCAGTACTTC. Its protein is CASSLAGGLDEQYF.

This chain joins TRBV29-1 and TRBJ2-7; 9 nucleotides line up with TRBD2. Germline lookup yields CDR1 SQVTM and CDR2 ANQGSEA. V was pared by 7 bases and J by 5 bases, with 9 bases of the junction left unmatched. The CDR3 runs to 13 residues. The CDR3 nucleotides are TGCAGCGGATTAGCGGGAGTTCGAAACGAGCAGTACTTC. This translates into CSGLAGVRNEQYF.

The chain couples TRBV30 to TRBJ2-1; 12 bases fit TRBD2. Germline lookup yields CDR1 GTSNPN and CDR2 SVGIG (reference sequence). This CDR3 is 17 amino acids long. Trimming at V came to 3 bases and at J to 0 bases, leaving 6 bases not matched to a gene. CDR3 protein: CAWRRLAGGSSYNEQFF. CDR3 nucleotide sequence: TGTGCCTGGAGACGGCTAGCGGGGGGGAGCTCCTACAATGAGCAGTTCTTC. The full variable domain, with the rest looked up from reference TRBV30 and TRBJ2-1, is SQTIHQWPATLVQPVGSPLSLECTVEGTSNPNLYWYRQAAGRGLQLLFYSVGIGQISSEVPQNLSASRPQDRQFILSSKKLLLSDSGFYLCAWRRLAGGSSYNEQFFGPGTRLTVL.

The chain is built from TRBV4-1 and TRBJ1-5, with unresolved D. V was pared by 1 base and J by 0 bases, with 7 bases between. Looked up from germline, CDR1 is MGHRA and CDR2 is YSYEKL. The CDR3 has 15 amino acids. CDR3 coding DNA: TGCGCCAGCAGCCAAGGGGAGTATAGCAATCAGCCCCAGCATTTT. This gives the protein CASSQGEYSNQPQHF.

Turning to this clone: The junction does not match germline at one end; this may be a read error. This chain uses TRBV12-3 or TRBV12-4 with TRBJ1-1; D unclear. This CDR3 contains 12 residues. CDR3 DNA: TGTGCCAGCAGTCCCCGGACCTATAGAGGTCTCTTT. Encoded protein: CASSPRTYRGLF.

The V and J genes are TRBV5-6 and TRBJ1-5, with TRBD1 matching 8 bases. The CDR3 sequence is 16 residues long. Germline V gene sequence: CDR1 SGHDT, CDR2 YYEEEE. V dropped 0 bases and J dropped 5; count of bases not matched to a gene: 7. The CDR3 region is CASSLAPGQADQPQHF. The DNA for the CDR3 is TGTGCCAGCAGCTTGGCACCGGGACAGGCAGATCAGCCCCAGCATTTT.

The chain recombines TRBV24-1 with TRBJ2-7, with 10 positions matching TRBD2. The germline V gene encodes CDR1 KGHDR and CDR2 SFDVKD. J was trimmed by 4 bases and V by 4 bases; bases with no gene match: 6. This CDR3 comprises 15 residues. The CDR3 spells CATSDDSSGSYEQYF. CDR3 nucleotide sequence: TGTGCCACCAGTGACGATTCTAGCGGGAGTTACGAGCAGTACTTC.

J is TRBJ2-7 and V is TRBV7-2, with D tentatively TRBD1 or TRBD2 (5 bases each). CDR1 is SGHTA and CDR2 is FQGNSA in the germline V gene. Trimming left V 0 bases short and J 6 bases short, with 9 bases between. The CDR3 is 13 residues long. CDR3 amino acids: CASSLAGATEQYF. The CDR3 nucleotides read TGTGCCAGCAGCTTAGCCGGGGCTACCGAGCAGTACTTC.

V usage is TRBV7-9 and J usage is TRBJ2-1; TRBD2 aligns across 9 bases. With V trimmed by 1 base and J by 6 bases, 4 bases remained unmatched. Germline V lookup: CDR1 SEHNR, CDR2 FQNEAQ (reference sequence). The CDR3 has 15 residues. The CDR3 loop reads CASSLVGGGVNEQFF. The CDR3 DNA reads TGTGCCAGCAGCTTAGTAGGCGGGGGGGTCAATGAGCAGTTCTTC.

In nucleotides, the CDR3 is TGTGCCATCAGTGATATCTCCCCGTCCCTCCACTTT. The encoded protein is CAISDISPSLHF. The rearrangement joins TRBV10-3 to TRBJ1-6; no clear D. Trimming took off 3 bases at V and 14 bases at J, with 11 bases between the two ends. Germline CDR1 reads ENHRY; CDR2 reads SYGVKD. This CDR3 is built from 12 residues.

V gene TRBV3-1 (or the pseudogene TRBV3-2) combines with J gene TRBJ1-5; 8 bases agree with TRBD1. The CDR3 totals 15 residues. The V and J ends lost 0 bases and 6 bases, in that order; junction bases with no gene match: 4. CDR1 and CDR2 from the germline V gene are LGHDT and YNNKEL (reference sequence). The CDR3 nucleotides read TGTGCCAGCAGCCAAGACCAGGGGGCGGTTCAGCCCCAGCATTTT. As protein: CASSQDQGAVQPQHF.

In its sample, this clone was seen once. The chain recombines TRBV6-2 or TRBV6-3 with TRBJ2-5; D is unresolved. Germline assignment: CDR1 MNHEY and CDR2 SVGEGT. Trimming cost V 3 bases and J 3 bases, with 8 bases left between them. The CDR3 extends over 13 amino acids. CDR3 in amino acids: CASSYGPEETQYF. The DNA of the CDR3 is TGTGCCAGCAGTTATGGGCCGGAAGAGACCCAGTACTTC.

In its sample, this clone was seen a few times. V and J are TRBV4-3 and TRBJ2-1; 10 bases are shared with TRBD2. V shed 1 base, J shed 9 bases, and the junction held 9 bases outside the gene matches. From germline, CDR1 is LGHNA and CDR2 YSLEER. This CDR3 region has 16 residues. The CDR3 nucleotides are TGCGCCAGCAGCCAAGGAGGGCTAGCGGGAGTTGGTGAGCAGTTCTTC. It specifies CASSQGGLAGVGEQFF.

This clone was counted once. V and J are TRBV28 and TRBJ2-5, with 7 bases identical to TRBD1. With 5 bases clipped from V and 7 bases from J, the junction kept 13 bases outside the gene matches. The CDR3 runs 15 residues. In germline, CDR1 is MDHEN, CDR2 SYDVKM. CDR3 sequence reads: CASSATGDVLGTQYF. The CDR3, as DNA: TGTGCCAGCAGTGCAACAGGGGACGTTTTGGGGACCCAGTACTTC.

The J gene is TRBJ2-3, the V gene TRBV7-2; D is perhaps TRBD2 (5 bases). The CDR3 consists of 15 residues. V lost 3 bases and J 0 bases, leaving 10 bases between the germline ends. The germline V gene encodes CDR1 SGHTA and CDR2 FQGNSA. DNA of the CDR3: TGTGCCAGCAGCTTGATGGGAGATAGCACAGATACGCAGTATTTT. The encoded protein is CASSLMGDSTDTQYF.

The chain uses TRBV11-2 and TRBJ2-5; 7 bases match TRBD2. CDR3 length: 16 amino acids. The trim removed 1 base at V and 5 bases at J, leaving 10 bases unmatched. Germline CDR1 SGHAT, CDR2 FQNNGV. This chain's CDR3 is CASSLGTRGRAETQYF. The CDR3 DNA reads TGTGCCAGCAGCTTAGGGACTAGAGGCCGCGCTGAGACCCAGTACTTC.

This rearrangement joins TRBV7-9 to TRBJ2-7, with D unclear. The germline CDR1 and CDR2 sequences are SEHNR and FQNEAQ (reference sequence). CDR3 size: 12 residues. Trimming shortened V by 2 bases and J by 6 bases, and 8 bases separated the two germline ends. CDR3 amino acids: CASSLIRGEQYF. In DNA, the CDR3 is TGTGCCAGCAGCTTAATCCGTGGCGAGCAGTACTTC.

The chain joins TRBV7-2 to TRBJ2-1, with D possibly being TRBD1 (6 bases). CDR3 length: 17 residues. Trimming shortened V by 1 base and J by 0 bases, and 13 bases separated the two germline ends. CDR1 and CDR2 (germline): SGHTA, FQGNSA. The CDR3 loop reads CASSLGPGESSYNEQFF. The CDR3 region has the DNA TGTGCCAGCAGCTTAGGCCCAGGGGAGAGCTCCTACAATGAGCAGTTCTTC. Based on the CDR3 plus reference TRBV7-2 and TRBJ2-1, the full variable domain is GAGVSQSPSNKVTEKGKDVELRCDPISGHTALYWYRQSLGQGLEFLIYFQGNSAPDKSGLPSDRFSAERTGGSVSTLTIQRTQQEDSAVYLCASSLGPGESSYNEQFFGPGTRLTVL.

V usage is TRBV28 and J usage is TRBJ2-7; 13 bases line up with TRBD2. Germline V gene lookup returns CDR1 MDHEN and CDR2 SYDVKM. The ends lost 6 bases at V and 1 base at J; junction bases unmatched: 3. The CDR3 covers 15 residues. CDR3 coding DNA: TGTGCCAGCAGACTAGCGGGAGGGGTGTCCTACGAGCAGTACTTC. The encoded protein is CASRLAGGVSYEQYF.